This entry lists 19 T cell receptor beta chains sequenced from one sample in a study of blood T cell repertoires in COVID-19. Using immunoSEQ multiplex PCR, the repertoire was profiled, and TCRdb retains in-frame clones only, with some absent. Altogether about 240,000 clones are present, around four fifths being singletons, with the ten largest covering more than 1.5%. Sequencing used peripheral blood. The source of these receptors is a man aged 25 to 45 who had recovered from COVID-19.

The V and J genes are TRBV7-9 and TRBJ1-2, with 8 bases identical to TRBD1. The germline CDR1 and CDR2 sequences are SEHNR and FQNEAQ (reference sequence). The CDR3 has 15 residues. The ends lost 1 base at V and 4 bases at J; junction bases unmatched: 5. The CDR3 DNA reads as TGTGCCAGCAGCTTAGATGGGACAGGAGCCTATGGCTACACCTTC. This sequence encodes CASSLDGTGAYGYTF. Filled out from reference TRBV7-9 and TRBJ1-2, the complete variable domain reads DTGVSQNPRHKITKRGQNVTFRCDPISEHNRLYWYRQTLGQGPEFLTYFQNEAQLEKSRLLSDRFSAERPKGSFSTLEIQRTEQGDSAMYLCASSLDGTGAYGYTFGSGTRLTVV.

V gene TRBV5-4 combines with J gene TRBJ2-3; 12 bases are a match to TRBD2. V lost 4 bases and J lost 2; bases outside the gene matches: 14. Germline CDR1 and CDR2: SGHNT and YYREEE (reference sequence). This CDR3 comprises 19 residues. The CDR3 region has the DNA TGTGCCAGCAGCCCACGACCCGATCTAGCGGGGGGGTCCACAGATACGCAGTATTTT. Protein: CASSPRPDLAGGSTDTQYF.

The V call is TRBV27, the J call TRBJ1-2, with unresolved D. The germline V gene has CDR1 MNHEY and CDR2 SMNVEV (reference sequence). CDR3 length: 11 amino acids. Trimming pared 9 bases from V and 6 bases from J, leaving 11 bases between. Written as DNA, the CDR3 is TGTGCCAGTCGGTCGGGGAATGGCTACACCTTC. This gives the protein CASRSGNGYTF.

With regard to this clone: The germline gene is not matched at one end of the junction; a read error may be the cause. The rearrangement links TRBV29-1 to TRBJ1-3, with unresolved D. CDR1 is SQVTM and CDR2 is ANQGSEA in the germline V gene. This CDR3 has 11 residues. The CDR3 sequence is CSVSDVAGLDF. The CDR3 DNA reads TGCAGCGTCTCAGACGTCGCGGGCTTGGATTTT.

This clone is a singleton in its sample. The chain employs TRBV11-2 and TRBJ2-7; possibly TRBD1 for D (6 bases). The CDR3 totals 13 residues. Trimming removed 5 bases from V and 3 bases from J, with 11 bases in between. The V gene's germline CDR1 is SGHAT and CDR2 FQNNGV. The CDR3 loop reads CASSVDSYYEQYV. CDR3 nucleotides: TGTGCCAGCAGCGTGGACAGCTACTACGAGCAGTACGTC.

The chain couples TRBV2 to TRBJ1-1; TRBD1 is a possible D gene (5 bases). Trimming took 8 bases from V and 6 from J, leaving 10 bases between them. Germline-derived CDR1 and CDR2 are SNHLY and FYNNEI. This CDR3 region has 11 residues. In DNA form, the CDR3 reads TGTGCCAGCGACTCGGGGGCTGAAGCTTTCTTT. As protein: CASDSGAEAFF.

The gene calls are TRBV7-8 and TRBJ1-3; 8 positions agree with TRBD1. Per germline, CDR1 SGHVS and CDR2 FQNEAQ. V shed 7 bases and J 0 bases; nucleotides not matched to a gene: 5. This CDR3 comprises 15 residues. CDR3 coding DNA: TGTGCCAGCACCCCAGGGACAGGCTCTGGAAACACCATATATTTT. Translated: CASTPGTGSGNTIYF.

The CDR3 DNA reads as TGTGCCAGCAGAAAGCGAGGGGAGACCCAGTACTTC. Translated: CASRKRGETQYF. The gene calls are TRBV6-5 and TRBJ2-5, with D tentatively TRBD2 (5 bases). CDR3 length: 12 amino acids. CDR1 is MNHEY, CDR2 SVGAGI, per germline. V lost 6 bases, J lost 5 bases, and 10 bases lay in between.

This sequence joins TRBV18 and TRBJ2-1; maybe TRBD2 (5 bases). Germline CDR1 KGHSH, CDR2 LQKENI. This CDR3 is 16 amino acids long. Trimming stripped 0 bases from V and 6 bases from J, with 15 bases between. In nucleotides, the CDR3 is TGTGCCAGCTCACCACCATCCGGGCCTCGGGGCAATGAGCAGTTCTTC. Residues: CASSPPSGPRGNEQFF.

This clone occurred once. The chain recombines TRBV7-3 with TRBJ2-2, with 9 nucleotides matching TRBD1. V lost 5 bases, J lost 5 bases, and 12 bases stayed unmatched. Germline V gene data show CDR1 as SGHTA and CDR2 as FQGTGA. This CDR3 has 17 amino acids. In nucleotides, the CDR3 is TGTGCCAGCAGCAAACAGGGACAGGGTGTATCGACCGGGGAGCTGTTTTTT. Its translation is CASSKQGQGVSTGELFF.

V is TRBV19 and J is TRBJ2-1; D call uncertain. CDR3 length: 17 amino acids. The V gene's germline CDR1 is LNHDA and CDR2 SQIVND (reference sequence). The V end lost 3 bases, the J end lost 0 bases, and 15 bases lay between the germline ends. The CDR3, as DNA: TGTGCCAGTAGTATCGTCTCCCCGACTCCCTCCTACAATGAGCAGTTCTTC. Protein sequence: CASSIVSPTPSYNEQFF.

This chain joins TRBV10-3 and TRBJ2-1; 8 bases match TRBD1. The V gene end was trimmed by 4 bases and the J gene end by 2 bases; junction bases not matched to a gene: 7. The length of the CDR3 is 16 residues. In germline, CDR1 is ENHRY, CDR2 SYGVKD. This CDR3 is CAISGGTGGPYNEQFF. The CDR3 DNA reads TGTGCCATCAGTGGGGGCACAGGGGGTCCCTACAATGAGCAGTTCTTC.

This clone was recorded a few times. The V and J genes are TRBV19 and TRBJ1-5, with TRBD1 identical over 10 bases. This CDR3 region has 15 residues. Per germline, CDR1 LNHDA and CDR2 SQIVND (reference sequence). J lost 9 bases, V lost 7 bases, and 12 bases had no gene match. For the CDR3, the DNA is TGTGCCAGTACCGTGGACAGGGGGAGGAGCGCGCCCCAGCATTTT. As protein: CASTVDRGRSAPQHF.

The chain recombines TRBV5-5 with TRBJ1-1; no reliable D call. V lost 4 bases, J lost 4 bases, and 11 bases lay in between. Germline V lookup: CDR1 SGHKS, CDR2 YYEKEE (reference sequence). This CDR3 comprises 13 residues. CDR3 nucleotides: TGTGCCAGCAGCCGGAGGGAGGCCACTGAAGCTTTCTTT. Translation: CASSRREATEAFF. Full variable domain (outside the CDR3, taken from reference TRBV5-5 and TRBJ1-1): DAGVTQSPTHLIKTRGQQVTLRCSPISGHKSVSWYQQVLGQGPQFIFQYYEKEERGRGNFPDRFSARQFPNYSSELNVNALLLGDSALYLCASSRREATEAFFGQGTRLTVV.

J is TRBJ2-4 and V is TRBV27; TRBD1 is a possible D gene (6 bases). This CDR3 is 15 amino acids long. The germline CDR1 and CDR2 sequences are MNHEY and SMNVEV (reference sequence). The germline V and J ends were trimmed by 10 bases and 1 base, with 17 bases remaining between them. The CDR3 sequence is CATSHRAFAKNIQYF. In nucleotides, the CDR3 is TGTGCCACCTCACACAGGGCTTTCGCCAAAAACATTCAGTACTTC.

As DNA, the CDR3 is TGTGCCAGCTCACCACCTGGGACAACCCAAGAGACCCAGTACTTC. Amino acid sequence: CASSPPGTTQETQYF. V usage is TRBV18 and J usage is TRBJ2-5, with TRBD1 as a possible D gene (6 bases). The CDR3 contains 15 residues. CDR1 is KGHSH, CDR2 LQKENI, per germline. Trimming cost V 0 bases and J 1 base, with 9 bases left between them.

For this clone: The sample carries other DNA sequences with the same CDR3. The chain links TRBV5-1 to TRBJ2-2, with TRBD1 matching 9 bases. Germline CDR1 SGHRS, CDR2 YFSETQ. The V segment lost 5 bases and the J segment 2 bases; nucleotides outside the gene matches: 4. The CDR3 sequence is 15 residues long. CDR3 residues: CASRGGQGNTGELFF. The CDR3 bases are TGCGCCAGCAGAGGGGGACAGGGAAACACCGGGGAGCTGTTTTTT.

The chain uses TRBV5-5 and TRBJ2-2; maybe TRBD2 (6 bases). This CDR3 comprises 12 residues. Trimming cost V 3 bases and J 6 bases, with 6 bases left between them. Per germline, CDR1 SGHKS and CDR2 YYEKEE (reference sequence). CDR3 in DNA: TGTGCCAGCAGCTGGAGGGCCGGGGAGCTGTTTTTT. Translation: CASSWRAGELFF.

The rearrangement links TRBV15 to TRBJ2-1; 7 positions agree with TRBD1. Germline loops: CDR1 LNHNV, CDR2 YYDKDF (reference sequence). The V gene end was trimmed by 0 bases and the J gene end by 2 bases; junction bases not matched to a gene: 7. The CDR3 covers 17 residues. The CDR3 sequence is CATSRDRERGPYNEQFF. The CDR3 coding sequence is TGTGCCACCAGCAGAGATCGAGAGAGGGGGCCCTACAATGAGCAGTTCTTC.